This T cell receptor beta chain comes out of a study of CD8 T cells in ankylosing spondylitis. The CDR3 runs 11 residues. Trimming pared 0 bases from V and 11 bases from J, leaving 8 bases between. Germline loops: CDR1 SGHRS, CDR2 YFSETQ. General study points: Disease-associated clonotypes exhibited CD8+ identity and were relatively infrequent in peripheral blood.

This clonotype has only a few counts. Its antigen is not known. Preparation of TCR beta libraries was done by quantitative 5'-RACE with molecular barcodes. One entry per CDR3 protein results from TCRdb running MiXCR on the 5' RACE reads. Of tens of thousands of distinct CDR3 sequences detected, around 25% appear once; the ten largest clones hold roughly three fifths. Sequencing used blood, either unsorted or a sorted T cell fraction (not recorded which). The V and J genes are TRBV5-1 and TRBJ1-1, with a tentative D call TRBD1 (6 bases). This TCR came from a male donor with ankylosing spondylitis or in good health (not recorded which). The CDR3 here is CASSLAGQAFF. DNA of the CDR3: TGCGCCAGCAGCTTGGCCGGACAGGCTTTCTTT.